This entry is about one T cell receptor beta chain. Other DNA sequences within the sample encode an identical CDR3. This sample was included in a study of blood T cell repertoires in COVID-19. Study-wide context: Donors in the United States, Italy and Spain gave samples during acute or convalescent COVID-19. Nucleic acid was either cDNA or gDNA, and it came from T cells, B-cell-depleted T cells, or PBMCs.

Original processing notes: Amplifying reference gene primers gave estimates of nucleated cell counts. TCRdb's table, derived via immunoSEQ multiplex PCR, lists solely in-frame clones and lacks some. That table is the source of V, J and clone size, and D and trimming were worked out from the DNA. Among some 57,000 clones listed, 80% to 90% were seen once. The sample consisted of peripheral blood. The TCR originated in a man between 60 and 70 years old with acute or convalescent COVID-19.

Here the CDR3 reads CSASRQGEAFF. DNA for the CDR3: TGCAGTGCTAGCCGCCAGGGAGAAGCTTTCTTT. The gene calls are TRBV20-1 and TRBJ1-1, with D perhaps TRBD1 (5 bases). Per germline, CDR1 DFQATT and CDR2 SNEGSKA (reference sequence). Trimming removed 3 bases at V and 8 bases at J, with 10 bases between. CDR3 length equals 11 residues.